The TCR beta chain described here comes from a study of blood T cell repertoires in COVID-19. Study details: Samples of COVID-19 (acute and convalescent) were obtained from the United States, Italy and Spain. Sample material is recorded as cDNA or gDNA derived from T cells, B-cell-depleted T cells, or PBMCs.

Trimming left V 2 bases short and J 7 bases short, with 14 bases between. CDR3 length: 14 residues. Germline loops: CDR1 LGHNT, CDR2 FRNRAP. The authors' processing: Reference gene primer amplification yielded estimated nucleated cell counts. Method: immunoSEQ multiplex PCR; TCRdb's copy keeps in-frame clones and lacks some. Clonal size and the V and J genes are those of that table, whereas D and trimming came from the DNA. The sample consists of tens of thousands of clones, around 86% of them appearing once. The genes are TRBV12-5 and TRBJ1-1; tentatively, D is TRBD1 (5 bases). The sequence was obtained from a woman over 75 with active or convalescent COVID-19. Sequenced: peripheral blood. In DNA, the CDR3 is TGTGCTAGTGGTTTGACGGGAGGGGAGATTGAAGCTTTCTTT. It specifies CASGLTGGEIEAFF.